The rows below give T cell receptor beta chains drawn from one sample of a study of T cell responses to AZD1222 COVID-19 vaccine. The protocol was immunoSEQ multiplex PCR, while the TCRdb copy is restricted to in-frame clones and leaves out a portion. Of about 150,000 clones listed, 80% to 95% are singletons. The specimen was peripheral blood, collected on day 0 of AZD1222 vaccination. The source of these receptors is an adult in good health. The CDR3 runs from the conserved cysteine through the conserved F or W. The listing skips clone size in some rows; elsewhere it reads once, few, many or a size class.

clone_size,v_call,cdr3_aa
-,TRBV7-2,CASSPPMAGGIAKNIQYF
once,TRBV6-2/TRBV6-3,CASSTTSGRFDEQFF
-,TRBV6-1,CASSEVWWQGDGYTF
-,TRBV18,CASSPEWGANEQFF
-,TRBV7-2,CASRPDRLYEQYF
-,TRBV7-9,CASSLGGVDETQYF
-,TRBV27,CASRSPPGDYPYEQYF
-,TRBV29-1,CSVGTSGLREVRETQYF
-,TRBV7-9,CASSRPNTNEKLFF
-,TRBV4-3,CASSRFASYEQYF
-,TRBV7-8,CASSQFGPPIYGYTF
-,TRBV11-3,CASSLSSNEQYF
-,TRBV4-1,CASSQDLWDSPLHF
-,TRBV15,CATSRATGVGGNTIYF
-,TRBV11-2,CASSLTVLGGTSYEQYF